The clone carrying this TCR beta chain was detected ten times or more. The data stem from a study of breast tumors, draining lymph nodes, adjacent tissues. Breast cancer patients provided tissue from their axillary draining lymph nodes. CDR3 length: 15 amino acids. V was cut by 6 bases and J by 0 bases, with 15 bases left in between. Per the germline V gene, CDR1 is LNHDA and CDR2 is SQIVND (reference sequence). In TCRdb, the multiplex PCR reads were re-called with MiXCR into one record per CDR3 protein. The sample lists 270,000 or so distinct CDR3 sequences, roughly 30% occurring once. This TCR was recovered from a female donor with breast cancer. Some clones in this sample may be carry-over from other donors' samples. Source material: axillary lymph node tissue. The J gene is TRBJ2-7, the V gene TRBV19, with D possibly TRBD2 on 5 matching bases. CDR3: CASSVSAVPSYEQYF. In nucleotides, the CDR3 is TGTGCCAGTAGCGTCTCAGCGGTACCCTCCTACGAGCAGTACTTC.